This T cell receptor beta chain comes out of a study of blood T cell repertoires in COVID-19. Study-wide background: The study drew acute and convalescent COVID-19 samples from the United States, Italy and Spain. Sample material is recorded as cDNA or gDNA derived from T cells, B-cell-depleted T cells, or PBMCs.

Seattle participants joined during active infection and were tracked over time. Using immunoSEQ multiplex PCR, the repertoire was profiled, and TCRdb retains in-frame clones only, with some absent. The sample records some 220,000 clones, 82% being singletons. The CDR3 has 15 residues. CDR1 and CDR2 from the germline V gene are SGDLS and YYNGEE. V dropped 0 bases and J dropped 0 bases, with 10 bases sitting between them. The sequenced sample consisted of peripheral blood. The source of this sequence is a woman aged 70 to 79 with COVID-19, enrolled during active disease. The V call is TRBV9, the J call TRBJ2-7; TRBD2 might be the D (6 bases). The CDR3: CASSVAVGSSYEQYF. The CDR3 coding sequence is TGTGCCAGCAGCGTAGCGGTCGGGAGCTCCTACGAGCAGTACTTC.